The 19 T cell receptor beta chains below all came from one sample that was sequenced in a study of blood T cell repertoires in COVID-19. Some clones are missing from TCRdb's copy, which holds only in-frame ones; the method was immunoSEQ multiplex PCR. The sample consists of just under 95,000 clones, around 80% of them appearing once. The sequencing input was peripheral blood. The receptors stem from a human donor in a cohort sampled during active COVID-19.

This chain joins TRBV11-1 and TRBJ1-5; D is unclear. In germline, CDR1 is SGHAT, CDR2 FQDESV (reference sequence). V lost 3 bases and J 1 base, leaving 4 bases between the germline ends. The CDR3 has 13 amino acids. The CDR3 region has the DNA TGTGCCAGCAGCTTGGAGAGCAATCAGCCCCAGCATTTT. This codes for CASSLESNQPQHF.

This clone was counted a single time. The rearrangement uses TRBV7-2 and TRBJ2-1; 8 positions agree with TRBD2. V shed 5 bases and J 12 bases; nucleotides not matched to a gene: 6. CDR3 length: 12 residues. The germline V gene has CDR1 SGHTA and CDR2 FQGNSA. The CDR3 loop reads CASSVLAGGQFF. The CDR3 DNA follows: TGTGCCAGCAGCGTTCTGGCGGGAGGGCAGTTCTTC.

The rearrangement links TRBV7-2 to TRBJ2-7; a weak D match, TRBD2 (6 bases). The CDR3 is 17 amino acids. Germline assignment: CDR1 SGHTA and CDR2 FQGNSA. V lost 2 bases and J lost 6, with 23 bases in between. This chain's CDR3 is CASSLLASSQARGEQYF. The CDR3 DNA reads as TGTGCCAGCAGCTTACTAGCGTCCTCCCAAGCCCGAGGCGAGCAGTACTTC.

Written as DNA, the CDR3 is TGTGCCATCAGTGACAGGGTAGTCACTGAAGCTTTCTTT. It yields the protein CAISDRVVTEAFF. The rearrangement links TRBV10-3 to TRBJ1-1; D might be TRBD1 (5 bases). Germline V gene lookup returns CDR1 ENHRY and CDR2 SYGVKD. There are 13 residues in the CDR3. Trimming stripped 3 bases from V and 4 bases from J, with 9 bases between.

The CDR3 sequence: CASSLEVGGNTEAFF. In DNA form, the CDR3 reads TGCGCCAGCAGCTTGGAGGTAGGGGGAAACACTGAAGCTTTCTTT. This chain links TRBV5-1 with TRBJ1-1; possible D gene TRBD1, 6 bases. Trimming shortened V by 0 bases and J by 2 bases, and 11 bases separated the two germline ends. Germline values: CDR1 SGHRS, CDR2 YFSETQ. The CDR3 runs 15 residues.

This chain links TRBV2 with TRBJ1-6, with 10 nucleotides matching TRBD1. With 9 bases clipped from V and 8 bases from J, the junction kept 10 bases outside the gene matches. This CDR3 is built from 15 residues. Germline V gene sequence: CDR1 SNHLY, CDR2 FYNNEI. CDR3 protein: CARQGEGQGDSPLHF. The CDR3 DNA reads as TGTGCCAGACAAGGGGAAGGACAGGGGGATTCACCCCTCCACTTT.

This clone has more than one count but fewer than ten. This chain uses TRBV12-3 or TRBV12-4 with TRBJ2-1; tentative D call: TRBD1 (6 bases). V lost 8 bases and J lost 7, with 15 bases in between. The CDR3 runs to 13 residues. CDR3 loop: CASRDKTWNEQFF. The CDR3 DNA sequence: TGTGCCAGCCGGGACAAGACTTGGAATGAGCAGTTCTTC.

This clone was counted between two and nine times. This chain links TRBV7-9 with TRBJ2-7; D is undetermined. Germline V CDR1 and CDR2: SEHNR, FQNEAQ (reference sequence). This CDR3 is built from 13 residues. V was cut by 7 bases and J by 3 bases, with 13 bases left in between. The CDR3 DNA follows: TGTGCCAGCACCACCCTAGGTGTCTACGAGCAGTACTTC. The encoded protein is CASTTLGVYEQYF.

On this clone: The sample contains more than one DNA sequence encoding this CDR3. The rearrangement links TRBV18 to TRBJ2-7; 9 positions agree with TRBD1. This CDR3 contains 14 residues. The germline V gene has CDR1 KGHSH and CDR2 LQKENI. With V trimmed by 3 bases and J by 1 base, 1 base remained unmatched. The CDR3 is CASSPGTGSYEQYF. CDR3 nucleotides: TGTGCCAGCTCACCCGGGACAGGGTCCTACGAGCAGTACTTC. Full variable domain (remainder filled in from reference TRBV18 and TRBJ2-7): NAGVMQNPRHLVRRRGQEARLRCSPMKGHSHVYWYRQLPEEGLKFMVYLQKENIIDESGMPKERFSAEFPKEGPSILRIQQVVRGDSAAYFCASSPGTGSYEQYFGPGTRLTVT.

The rearrangement links TRBV11-3 to TRBJ2-3, with D possibly being TRBD2 (5 bases). The length of the CDR3 is 15 residues. Germline V gives CDR1 SGHNT, CDR2 YENEEA. Deletions cut 1 base from V and 0 bases from J, with 8 bases between. The CDR3 loop reads CASSLGRASTDTQYF. The CDR3 DNA reads TGTGCCAGCAGCTTAGGGCGGGCGAGCACAGATACGCAGTATTTT.

The V gene is TRBV7-9, the J gene TRBJ1-5, with 8 bases aligning to TRBD1. Per the germline V gene, CDR1 is SEHNR and CDR2 is FQNEAQ (reference sequence). The junction had 4 bases not matched to a gene; V was cut back by 5 bases and J by 4 bases. CDR3 size: 14 residues. The CDR3 DNA follows: TGTGCCAGCAGCCACGGACAGGGTAATCAGCCCCAGCATTTT. Amino acids: CASSHGQGNQPQHF.

This clone was recorded only once. V usage is TRBV12-3 or TRBV12-4 and J usage is TRBJ2-7; 7 positions agree with TRBD2. Trimming removed 8 bases from V and 2 bases from J; junction bases left unmatched: 3. The CDR3 length is 12 residues. For the CDR3, the DNA is TGTGCCAGCGGGAGGGTCGCCTACGAGCAGTACTTC. Amino acids: CASGRVAYEQYF.

The chain joins TRBV28 to TRBJ1-3; D might be TRBD1 (5 bases). Trimming took 4 bases from V and 2 from J, leaving 9 bases between them. CDR1 is MDHEN, CDR2 SYDVKM, per germline. The CDR3 totals 14 residues. CDR3 nucleotide sequence: TGTGCCAGCAGTTCAGGGTGGCCTGGAAACACCATATATTTT. Protein product: CASSSGWPGNTIYF.

This clone occurred a few times. The J gene is TRBJ1-2, the V gene TRBV6-5, with a weak D call TRBD1 (5 bases). The CDR3 sequence is 14 residues long. Trimming took off 6 bases at V and 5 bases at J, with 16 bases between the two ends. From germline, CDR1 is MNHEY and CDR2 SVGAGI. CDR3 sequence: CASSRGLASYGYTF. Here the CDR3 DNA reads TGTGCCAGCAGCCGGGGGTTGGCATCATATGGCTACACCTTC.

The chain carries TRBV27 and TRBJ2-3; TRBD1 might be the D (6 bases). The V gene lost 6 bases and the J gene lost 2 bases, with 15 bases spanning the gap. This CDR3 spans 15 amino acids. Per germline, CDR1 MNHEY and CDR2 SMNVEV (reference sequence). CDR3 DNA: TGTGCCAGCAGCATTATCGGACAGAACACAGATACGCAGTATTTT. Translated: CASSIIGQNTDTQYF.

This clone was detected once. Other nucleotide sequences from this sample produce the same CDR3. The CDR3 sequence: CAWSRSGNTIYF. As DNA, the CDR3 is TGTGCCTGGAGTCGGTCTGGAAACACCATATATTTT. The rearrangement joins TRBV30 to TRBJ1-3; D is ambiguous. Trimming took off 2 bases at V and 1 base at J, with 3 bases between the two ends. The CDR3 covers 12 residues. Germline V gives CDR1 GTSNPN, CDR2 SVGIG (reference sequence).

V usage is TRBV18 and J usage is TRBJ1-5, with D possibly TRBD1 on 5 matching bases. This CDR3 comprises 12 residues. The V gene's germline CDR1 is KGHSH and CDR2 LQKENI. V was cut by 5 bases and J by 6 bases, with 8 bases left in between. As DNA, the CDR3 is TGTGCCAGCTCATATGACAGTCAGCCCCAGCATTTT. Translation gives CASSYDSQPQHF.

This clone came up a few times. This chain links TRBV10-3 with TRBJ2-3; TRBD1 matches at 9 bases. Germline V lookup: CDR1 ENHRY, CDR2 SYGVKD. Germline trimming cut 6 bases from V and 5 bases from J; bases unmatched to any gene: 12. There are 16 residues in the CDR3. The CDR3 DNA reads TGTGCCATCAGGAGCTCCACAGGGGGCGGTGGAGATACGCAGTATTTT. Translation: CAIRSSTGGGGDTQYF.

This clone was seen once. The same CDR3 arises from other DNA sequences in this sample as well. The V and J genes are TRBV28 and TRBJ2-1; D ambiguous. The CDR3 loop spans 12 amino acids. Trimming stripped 2 bases from V and 7 bases from J, with 6 bases between. CDR1 is MDHEN, CDR2 SYDVKM, per germline. In DNA form, the CDR3 reads TGTGCCAGCAGTTTACCCCTTAATGAGCAGTTCTTC. It encodes CASSLPLNEQFF. The complete variable domain, with remaining parts taken from reference TRBV28 and TRBJ2-1, reads DVKVTQSSRYLVKRTGEKVFLECVQDMDHENMFWYRQDPGLGLRLIYFSYDVKMKEKGDIPEGYSVSREKKERFSLILESASTNQTSMYLCASSLPLNEQFFGPGTRLTVL.